These T cell receptor beta chains were read from a single sample in a study of cytomegalovirus exposure and HLA in healthy donors. Here immunoSEQ multiplex PCR was the method, and the copy in TCRdb shows in-frame clones only, minus some. The sample has about 220,000 clones; around nine tenths are singletons. The sequenced sample was PBMCs. All receptors come from a man between 18 and 29 years old in good health and CMV-seronegative. CDR3s include the opening cysteine and the closing phenylalanine or tryptophan. D genes are given only for firm matches. Rows give clone size only sometimes, using once, few, many, or a class for an expanded clone.

cdr3_aa	cdr3_nt	clone_size	d_call	v_call	j_call
CASTVGGPGDTQYF	TGTGCCAGCACCGTTGGGGGCCCTGGAGATACGCAGTATTTT	.	.	TRBV6-5	TRBJ2-3
CASSYSVKSVETQYF	TGTGCCAGCAGTTACTCAGTGAAGTCGGTTGAGACCCAGTACTTC	.	.	TRBV6-6	TRBJ2-5
CASSRDRLTEAFF	TGTGCCAGCAGCAGGGACAGACTAACTGAAGCTTTCTTT	once	TRBD1	TRBV6-5	TRBJ1-1
CASSPRQYYTDTQYF	TGTGCCAGCAGTCCCCGACAGTACTACACAGATACGCAGTATTTT	.	.	TRBV28	TRBJ2-3
CASSSIREKLFF	TGCGCCAGCAGCTCTATACGGGAAAAACTGTTTTTT	.	.	TRBV4-1	TRBJ1-4
CASSPGTENSPLHF	TGTGCCAGCAGTCCCGGGACAGAGAATTCACCCCTCCACTTT	.	TRBD1	TRBV6-4	TRBJ1-6
CASSHGGRETQYF	TGCGCCAGCAGCCATGGTGGCAGAGAGACCCAGTACTTC	.	.	TRBV4-3	TRBJ2-5
CASSQVASGGTNAGTDTQYF	TGCGCCAGCAGCCAAGTGGCTAGCGGGGGGACAAACGCCGGCACAGATACGCAGTATTTT	.	TRBD2	TRBV4-1	TRBJ2-3
CASSPYPKVFPQGNQPQHF	TGTGCCAGCAGTCCGTATCCCAAGGTCTTTCCGCAGGGCAATCAGCCCCAGCATTTT	.	.	TRBV28	TRBJ1-5
CATSRGGTGLYEQYF	TGTGCCACCAGCAGAGGTGGGACAGGTCTCTACGAGCAGTACTTC	.	TRBD1	TRBV15	TRBJ2-7
CASSLALRRTGEDEQFF	TGCGCCAGCAGCTTGGCCCTCCGACGGACAGGGGAGGATGAGCAGTTCTTC	.	TRBD1	TRBV5-1	TRBJ2-1
CASSASYEQYF	TGTGCCAGCAGCGCATCCTACGAGCAGTACTTC	.	.	TRBV9	TRBJ2-7
CAIAPGSAGANVLTF	TGTGCCATCGCCCCGGGGTCCGCTGGGGCCAACGTCCTGACTTTC	.	.	TRBV10-3	TRBJ2-6
CASSEIGLASEQFF	TGTGCCAGCAGTGAAATTGGACTAGCAAGTGAGCAGTTCTTC	.	TRBD2	TRBV6-1	TRBJ2-1
CASSSRGFNEQFF	TGTGCCAGCAGTTCCCGGGGTTTCAATGAGCAGTTCTTC	.	.	TRBV6-5	TRBJ2-1